The 26 T cell receptor beta chains below were found in one sample sequenced in a study of identical twins. TCRdb re-called the 5' RACE reads with MiXCR, one entry per CDR3 protein. Of roughly 350,000 distinct CDR3 sequences listed, approximately 13% are singletons. The sample was also reused in another study, on yellow fever vaccine responses in identical twins.

Sequencing was carried out using CD8+ T cells sorted from blood. The receptors originated from a woman aged 18 to 35 in good health.

The genes are TRBV9 and TRBJ2-3; the match to TRBD2 covers 8 bases. This CDR3 has 19 residues. Germline V CDR1 and CDR2: SGDLS, YYNGEE. With 0 bases clipped from V and 0 bases from J, the junction kept 12 bases outside the gene matches. For the CDR3, the DNA is TGTGCCAGCAGCGTAGGTCTAGCGGGCCTCCAAGCTAGCACAGATACGCAGTATTTT. Protein sequence: CASSVGLAGLQASTDTQYF.

This clonotype occurred a few times. V gene TRBV12-5 combines with J gene TRBJ1-1; a weak D match, TRBD1 (5 bases). This CDR3 is built from 11 residues. Germline loops: CDR1 LGHNT, CDR2 FRNRAP. V was shortened by 5 bases and J by 8 bases, with 9 bases between the two germline ends. The CDR3 nucleotides are TGTGCTAGTGGTAATGGGGGGGAAGCTTTCTTT. This translates into CASGNGGEAFF.

This clonotype has only a few counts. The chain recombines TRBV28 with TRBJ2-5; D is ambiguous. The germline V and J ends were trimmed by 2 bases and 5 bases, with 15 bases remaining between them. Germline CDR1 MDHEN, CDR2 SYDVKM. The CDR3 spans 15 residues. The CDR3 sequence is CASSLRITDGETQYF. The CDR3 nucleotides read TGTGCCAGCAGTTTAAGAATCACGGACGGGGAGACCCAGTACTTC.

This clonotype showed up just a few times. The rearrangement joins TRBV7-9 to TRBJ1-1; a weak D match, TRBD1 (5 bases). There are 14 residues in the CDR3. Per the germline V gene, CDR1 is SEHNR and CDR2 is FQNEAQ (reference sequence). Trimming pared 3 bases from V and 3 bases from J, leaving 11 bases between. CDR3 protein: CASSLGEGDTEAFF. The CDR3 nucleotides read TGTGCCAGCAGCTTGGGGGAAGGGGACACTGAAGCTTTCTTT.

The J gene is TRBJ2-2, the V gene TRBV5-1, with D uncertain. V lost 2 bases and J 7 bases, leaving 9 bases between the germline ends. The germline CDR1 and CDR2 sequences are SGHRS and YFSETQ. This CDR3 comprises 13 residues. CDR3 DNA: TGCGCCAGCAGCTTCCCCAAGGTCGGGGAGCTGTTTTTT. This translates into CASSFPKVGELFF.

This clonotype was seen only a few times. CDR3 loop: CATSGAGGDYNEQFF. CDR3 bases: TGTGCCACCAGCGGAGCGGGGGGAGACTACAATGAGCAGTTCTTC. The chain has TRBV15 and TRBJ2-1; 9 bases agree with TRBD2. The CDR3 is made up of 15 amino acids. Germline loops: CDR1 LNHNV, CDR2 YYDKDF (reference sequence). Germline trimming cut 5 bases from V and 3 bases from J; bases unmatched to any gene: 5.

This chain joins TRBV3-1 and TRBJ1-2, with D possibly TRBD1 on 5 matching bases. V was trimmed by 4 bases and J by 8 bases, leaving 23 bases between them. This CDR3 has 16 residues. CDR1 is LGHDT and CDR2 is YNNKEL in the germline V gene (reference sequence). CDR3 bases: TGTGCCAGCAGCCCTCTGGGGGGGAAAGAACTACGGGGCTACACCTTC. It translates to CASSPLGGKELRGYTF.

In this sample, this clonotype turned up a few times. J is TRBJ2-5 and V is TRBV7-8; D is uncertain. Germline V lookup: CDR1 SGHVS, CDR2 FQNEAQ. The CDR3 has 12 residues. V lost 0 bases to trimming and J lost 7 bases, with 6 bases between them. The DNA for the CDR3 is TGTGCCAGCAGCTTAGCCCCGGCGACCCAGTACTTC. Protein sequence: CASSLAPATQYF.

The sample holds a few counts of this clonotype. The rearrangement joins TRBV28 to TRBJ2-7; 7 bases line up with TRBD1. Germline assignment: CDR1 MDHEN and CDR2 SYDVKM. The CDR3 loop spans 13 amino acids. V gave up 10 bases and J gave up 3 bases; unmatched junction bases: 9. The CDR3 protein is CAIQDRQDYEQYF. CDR3 in DNA: TGTGCCATCCAGGACAGGCAAGACTACGAGCAGTACTTC.

V and J are TRBV20-1 and TRBJ2-3, with 13 bases fitting TRBD2. Trimming cost V 6 bases and J 2 bases; bases outside gene matches: 2. The CDR3 spans 14 residues. Germline CDR1 and CDR2: DFQATT and SNEGSKA (reference sequence). This CDR3 reads CSATSGGDTDTQYF. The CDR3 coding sequence is TGCAGTGCCACTAGCGGGGGGGACACAGATACGCAGTATTTT.

This clonotype was found a few times. The V and J genes are TRBV9 and TRBJ1-2, with 8 bases identical to TRBD1. CDR3 size: 15 residues. Trimming cost V 3 bases and J 5 bases; bases outside gene matches: 9. Germline CDR1 is SGDLS and CDR2 is YYNGEE. For the CDR3, the DNA is TGTGCCAGCAGCGAGCGGGACAGGAACCCTTATGGCTACACCTTC. The encoded protein is CASSERDRNPYGYTF.

In DNA, the CDR3 is TGTGCCAGCAGTTTAAGTCGGGCAGCATGGTACACTGAAGCTTTCTTT. The encoded protein is CASSLSRAAWYTEAFF. The chain recombines TRBV28 with TRBJ1-1; unclear D gene. Germline V gene sequence: CDR1 MDHEN, CDR2 SYDVKM. V was trimmed by 2 bases and J by 3 bases, leaving 16 bases between them. The CDR3 extends over 16 amino acids.

The V gene is TRBV10-2, the J gene TRBJ2-1; 10 nucleotides agree with TRBD2. Germline values: CDR1 WSHSY, CDR2 SAAADI. With 8 bases clipped from V and 5 bases from J, the junction kept 3 bases outside the gene matches. There are 13 residues in the CDR3. The CDR3 DNA sequence: TGCGCCAGCTGCAGCGGGGGGGACAATGAGCAGTTCTTC. Translated, it gives CASCSGGDNEQFF.

This clonotype was seen a handful of times. The V call is TRBV28, the J call TRBJ2-3; D might be TRBD2 (8 bases). This CDR3 has 14 amino acids. CDR1 is MDHEN and CDR2 is SYDVKM in the germline V gene. V lost 7 bases and J 4 bases, leaving 15 bases between the germline ends. The CDR3 bases are TGTGCCAGCAAGACAGGGCGGGGGGCAGATACGCAGTATTTT. Its protein product is CASKTGRGADTQYF.

The V gene is TRBV7-3, the J gene TRBJ2-5, with a tentative D call TRBD2 (5 bases). The CDR3 spans 14 residues. Deletions cut 5 bases from V and 2 bases from J, with 12 bases between. The germline gives CDR1 SGHTA, CDR2 FQGTGA. CDR3 bases: TGTGCCAGCAGCCGGAAGGACTTGCAAGAGACCCAGTACTTC. This codes for CASSRKDLQETQYF.

This rearrangement joins TRBV12-3 or TRBV12-4 to TRBJ2-5, with 10 bases that match TRBD2. J was trimmed by 3 bases and V by 8 bases; bases with no gene match: 15. The CDR3 contains 17 residues. CDR3 DNA: TGTGCCAGCCGCGCGCAGCGGGGGGGCGGATGGGAAGAGACCCAGTACTTC. Translating it yields CASRAQRGGGWEETQYF.

This clonotype was recorded at least ten times. The V gene is TRBV20-1, the J gene TRBJ2-3; a weak D match, TRBD2 (5 bases). Germline V gives CDR1 DFQATT, CDR2 SNEGSKA (reference sequence). V lost 1 base and J lost 0, with 8 bases in between. The CDR3 is 14 amino acids. CDR3 sequence: CSARVASSTDTQYF. CDR3 DNA: TGCAGTGCTAGAGTAGCGTCTAGCACAGATACGCAGTATTTT.

This clonotype showed up just a few times. The chain couples TRBV10-2 to TRBJ2-1, with 12 bases aligning to TRBD2. Per germline, CDR1 WSHSY and CDR2 SAAADI. V lost 3 bases, J lost 8 bases, and 8 bases stayed unmatched. The CDR3 contains 16 residues. Here the CDR3 reads CASSDTTSGGFYEQFF. The CDR3 nucleotides read TGCGCCAGCAGTGATACCACTAGCGGGGGGTTTTATGAGCAGTTCTTC.

In its sample, this clonotype was seen a few times. The J gene is TRBJ2-7, the V gene TRBV7-8; 8 bases fit TRBD1. Germline CDR1 SGHVS, CDR2 FQNEAQ. The V and J ends lost 1 base and 4 bases, in that order; junction bases with no gene match: 6. The CDR3 totals 15 residues. The chain's CDR3 is CASSLVAGGLYEQYF. In DNA, the CDR3 is TGTGCCAGCAGCTTAGTAGCAGGGGGCTTGTACGAGCAGTACTTC.

CDR3 in amino acids: CASSTGQGAVATGELFF. In nucleotides, the CDR3 is TGTGCCAGCAGCACCGGACAGGGGGCAGTTGCAACCGGGGAGCTGTTTTTT. The genes are TRBV11-2 and TRBJ2-2; 11 bases are shared with TRBD1. This CDR3 is 17 amino acids long. CDR1 and CDR2 (germline): SGHAT, FQNNGV. With V trimmed by 5 bases and J by 5 bases, 10 bases remained unmatched.

The V call is TRBV5-1, the J call TRBJ2-3; D assignment may be TRBD1 or TRBD2 (5 bases each). CDR1 and CDR2 (germline): SGHRS, YFSETQ. Trimming left V 1 base short and J 2 bases short, with 11 bases between. CDR3 size: 15 residues. CDR3 sequence: CASSLIGGNTDTQYF. In DNA, the CDR3 is TGCGCCAGCAGCTTGATTGGGGGAAACACAGATACGCAGTATTTT.

The V gene is TRBV28, the J gene TRBJ1-1; 11 bases agree with TRBD1. Germline loops: CDR1 MDHEN, CDR2 SYDVKM. The CDR3 loop spans 16 amino acids. V was pared by 3 bases and J by 0 bases, with 3 bases of the junction left unmatched. Here the CDR3 DNA reads TGTGCCAGCAGTTTCCGGGACAGGGGGATGAACACTGAAGCTTTCTTT. This encodes CASSFRDRGMNTEAFF.

The table lists this clonotype with a few counts. CDR3 nucleotide sequence: TGTGCCAGCAGCCAAGGCACAGGCGAGCAGTTCTTC. It codes for CASSQGTGEQFF. This chain connects TRBV3-1 to TRBJ2-1; possible D gene TRBD1, 5 bases. The CDR3 extends over 12 amino acids. Per the germline V gene, CDR1 is LGHDT and CDR2 is YNNKEL (reference sequence). The V end lost 1 base, the J end lost 10 bases, and 8 bases lay between the germline ends.

This clonotype has just a few counts. The chain has TRBV4-2 and TRBJ2-7; no firm D call. The CDR3 totals 12 residues. V gave up 1 base and J gave up 5 bases, with 6 bases separating them. The germline CDR1 and CDR2 sequences are LGHNA and YNFKEQ. CDR3 protein: CASSQVTDEQYF. In DNA, the CDR3 is TGTGCCAGCAGCCAAGTGACTGACGAGCAGTACTTC.

A few counts support this clonotype. The chain employs TRBV28 and TRBJ2-7; TRBD1 or TRBD2 may be the D gene (6 bases each). Germline CDR1 reads MDHEN; CDR2 reads SYDVKM. V lost 6 bases and J 3 bases, leaving 18 bases between the germline ends. The CDR3 totals 15 residues. This chain's CDR3 is CASSPRGGGGYEQYF. For the CDR3, the DNA is TGTGCCAGCAGCCCCAGGGGCGGAGGGGGCTACGAGCAGTACTTC.

This clonotype has a handful of counts. The chain is built from TRBV27 and TRBJ1-1, with a possible D match to TRBD1 (6 bases). CDR1 is MNHEY, CDR2 SMNVEV, per germline (reference sequence). V lost 0 bases and J 5 bases, leaving 13 bases between the germline ends. The CDR3 spans 15 residues. The CDR3 DNA reads as TGTGCCAGCAGTTTATCGAGGCGCAGGGGTACTGAAGCTTTCTTT. It is translated as CASSLSRRRGTEAFF.